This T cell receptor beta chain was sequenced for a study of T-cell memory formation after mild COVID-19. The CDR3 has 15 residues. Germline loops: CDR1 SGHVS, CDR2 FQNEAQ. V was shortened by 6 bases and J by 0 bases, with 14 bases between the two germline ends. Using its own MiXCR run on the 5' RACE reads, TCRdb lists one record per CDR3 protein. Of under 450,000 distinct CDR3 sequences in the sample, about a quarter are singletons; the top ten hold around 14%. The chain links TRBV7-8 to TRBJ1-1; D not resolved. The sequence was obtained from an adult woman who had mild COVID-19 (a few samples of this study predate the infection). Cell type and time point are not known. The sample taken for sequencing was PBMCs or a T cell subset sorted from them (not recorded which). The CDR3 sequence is CASSGSQALNTEAFF. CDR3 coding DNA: TGTGCCAGCAGTGGATCACAAGCACTGAACACTGAAGCTTTCTTT.